Shown below are 29 T cell receptor beta chains from a single sample sequenced in a study of T-cell reconstitution after alpha-beta-depleted transplantation in children (dated by TCRdb to the mid-2010s). Taken with the paper, the label for treatment or condition translates to: allogeneic hematopoietic cell transplantation with graft depleted of TCRalphabeta T cells and CD19 B cells. Library preparation used PCR. Sequencing took place on an Illumina HiSeq 2500. TCR library preparation used molecular barcoding, with unique molecular identifiers applied to normalize quantification of the TCRbeta repertoire. TCRdb reworked the public reads: Q25 trimming with fastp, MiXCR clone assembly, productive beta chains retained. Each entry is one CDR3 protein sequence, shown with its most common DNA and genes. The sample records approximately 200,000 distinct CDR3 sequences, about 6% of which are singletons. The leading ten clones occupy about 4.4% of the sample.

The source was PBMCs, collected before TCRalphabeta/CD19-depleted stem cell transplant. The receptor source for this set is a girl in the first two years of life with combined immunodeficiency, due to receive a stem cell transplant.

This clonotype was seen at least ten times. This chain links TRBV29-1 with TRBJ2-5; D is perhaps TRBD1 (6 bases). Per germline, CDR1 SQVTM and CDR2 ANQGSEA. The CDR3 contains 15 residues. V lost 1 base and J lost 0, with 12 bases in between. The CDR3, as DNA: TGCAGCGTTGAAGGGACAGAGAGAAACCAAGAGACCCAGTACTTC. It encodes CSVEGTERNQETQYF.

This clonotype came up a few times. The J gene is TRBJ2-7, the V gene TRBV5-6, with 7 nucleotides matching TRBD1. Germline trimming cut 0 bases from V and 0 bases from J; bases unmatched to any gene: 12. Germline V CDR1 and CDR2: SGHDT, YYEEEE. The CDR3 consists of 18 residues. DNA for the CDR3: TGTGCCAGCAGCTTGGAGGGGTGGTCGACAGGGAGCTCCTACGAGCAGTACTTC. Protein: CASSLEGWSTGSSYEQYF.

The sample holds a few counts of this clonotype. The chain joins TRBV15 to TRBJ2-7, with a tentative D call TRBD2 (7 bases). Between the trimmed V and J ends, which lost 1 base and 5 bases, there was a span of 12 bases. CDR1 and CDR2 from the germline V gene are LNHNV and YYDKDF (reference sequence). The CDR3 spans 14 residues. The DNA for the CDR3 is TGTGCCACCAGCAGAGTGGGGGGGGGCGACGAGCAGTACTTC. Translating gives CATSRVGGGDEQYF.

About this clonotype itself: With a much larger clone just one base away, this may be a read error. V gene TRBV27 combines with J gene TRBJ1-2; D possibly corresponds to TRBD1 (6 bases). CDR1 is MNHEY, CDR2 SMNVEV, per germline (reference sequence). The ends were cut back, 2 bases at V and 0 bases at J, with 7 bases in the middle. CDR3 length: 14 residues. The CDR3 region is CASSLRGSNYGYTF. CDR3 DNA sequence: TGTGCCAGCAGTTTAAGGGGGTCTAACTATGGCTACACCTTC.

For this clonotype: This may stem from a read error, because a much larger clone lies one nucleotide away. The gene calls are TRBV27 and TRBJ2-7; a weak D match, TRBD1 (6 bases). CDR3 length equals 14 residues. Trimming shortened V by 8 bases and J by 6 bases, and 20 bases separated the two germline ends. Germline values: CDR1 MNHEY, CDR2 SMNVEV (reference sequence). CDR3 bases: TGTGCCAGCCTATCATCCACAGGGCCGCGCGAGCAGTACTTC. Amino acid sequence: CASLSSTGPREQYF.

This clonotype was detected a few times. The chain links TRBV20-1 to TRBJ2-3, with TRBD2 as a possible D gene (6 bases). V was clipped by 5 bases and J by 2 bases, with 20 bases between them. Germline CDR1 is DFQATT and CDR2 is SNEGSKA (reference sequence). This CDR3 has 16 residues. CDR3: CSASLVMEGFTDTQYF. Here the CDR3 DNA reads TGCAGTGCTTCCCTAGTTATGGAGGGTTTCACAGATACGCAGTATTTT.

There are many counts of this clonotype. The chain recombines TRBV4-2 with TRBJ2-4, with TRBD2 identical over 15 bases. The V gene's germline CDR1 is LGHNA and CDR2 YNFKEQ. The CDR3 contains 20 residues. The junction had 7 bases not matched to a gene; V was cut back by 1 base and J by 0 bases. For the CDR3, the DNA is TGTGCCAGCAGCCAAGGGCTCGGACTAGCGGGGGGGTTAGCCAAAAACATTCAGTACTTC. This translates into CASSQGLGLAGGLAKNIQYF.

At least ten counts were recorded for this clonotype. The chain's CDR3 is CASSEAPSNEKLFF. The CDR3, as DNA: TGTGCCAGCAGTGAAGCCCCTTCTAATGAAAAACTGTTTTTT. V usage is TRBV2 and J usage is TRBJ1-4; no clear D gene. The CDR3 totals 14 residues. V lost 0 bases and J lost 3, with 5 bases in between. Germline values: CDR1 SNHLY, CDR2 FYNNEI.

The chain recombines TRBV11-1 with TRBJ2-6, with D tentatively TRBD1 (5 bases). The length of the CDR3 is 19 residues. V was pared by 0 bases and J by 0 bases, with 15 bases between. Germline V gene sequence: CDR1 SGHAT, CDR2 FQDESV (reference sequence). The DNA of the CDR3 is TGTGCCAGCAGCTTAGCGCAGGGCACCACCCTCTCTGGGGCCAACGTCCTGACTTTC. Translating it yields CASSLAQGTTLSGANVLTF.

This clonotype was found many times. This sequence joins TRBV5-1 and TRBJ2-1; 14 nucleotides agree with TRBD2. The CDR3 is 14 amino acids. J gave up 14 bases and V 4 bases, and 8 bases lay outside the gene matches. Germline CDR1 is SGHRS and CDR2 is YFSETQ. The CDR3 DNA sequence: TGCGCCAGCAGCGCCTCGGGACTAGCGGGAGACGAGTTCTTC. Translating gives CASSASGLAGDEFF.

This clonotype was recorded many times. The rearrangement uses TRBV5-6 and TRBJ2-1, with 8 bases fitting TRBD1. With V trimmed by 1 base and J by 6 bases, 3 bases remained unmatched. CDR3 length: 14 residues. Per germline, CDR1 SGHDT and CDR2 YYEEEE. CDR3 in amino acids: CASSLFTGGNEQFF. CDR3 coding DNA: TGTGCCAGCAGCTTGTTTACAGGGGGCAATGAGCAGTTCTTC.

CDR3 sequence: CASGNWDNEQFF. The DNA for the CDR3 is TGCGCCAGCGGGAACTGGGACAATGAGCAGTTCTTC. This chain joins TRBV10-2 and TRBJ2-1; D is ambiguous. Trimming left V 8 bases short and J 5 bases short, with 10 bases between. This CDR3 is built from 12 residues. The germline gives CDR1 WSHSY, CDR2 SAAADI.

This clonotype has more than one count but fewer than ten. In nucleotides, the CDR3 is TGTGCCAGCAGTTTTCCCGACGAACGCACTGAAGCTTTCTTT. Its protein is CASSFPDERTEAFF. The chain combines TRBV12-3 or TRBV12-4 with TRBJ1-1; D is ambiguous. V lost 3 bases and J 4 bases, leaving 12 bases between the germline ends. This CDR3 contains 14 residues.

The sample holds many counts of this clonotype. The chain carries TRBV4-2 and TRBJ2-7; TRBD2 matches at 11 bases. After removal of 0 bases from V and 3 bases from J, the junction contained 4 bases not matched to a gene. CDR3 length: 16 residues. The germline V gene encodes CDR1 LGHNA and CDR2 YNFKEQ. CDR3 coding DNA: TGTGCCAGCAGCCAAGATGGGCTAGCGGGAGGCTACGAGCAGTACTTC. It codes for CASSQDGLAGGYEQYF.

This clonotype was counted ten times or more. For the CDR3, the DNA is TGTGCCAGCAAGATCCGACAGAGCTCTGGAAACACCATATATTTT. The encoded protein is CASKIRQSSGNTIYF. The V gene is TRBV6-1, the J gene TRBJ1-3, with TRBD1 as a possible D gene (5 bases). Trimming pared 7 bases from V and 0 bases from J, leaving 13 bases between. Germline V lookup: CDR1 MNHNS, CDR2 SASEGT. The CDR3 consists of 15 residues.

This clonotype was recorded many times. V gene TRBV3-1 combines with J gene TRBJ2-5; D unresolved. The germline CDR1 and CDR2 sequences are LGHDT and YNNKEL (reference sequence). There are 11 residues in the CDR3. V shed 3 bases and J shed 5 bases, with 4 bases lying between them. In DNA, the CDR3 is TGTGCCAGCAGCCAGATCGAGACCCAGTACTTC. Residues: CASSQIETQYF.

This clonotype showed up many times. This chain links TRBV5-8 with TRBJ2-3; D unresolved. Germline V gene data show CDR1 as SGHTS and CDR2 as YDEGEE. The CDR3 runs to 15 residues. V lost 6 bases, J lost 4 bases, and 18 bases lay in between. The CDR3 DNA reads TGTGCCAGCAACCCCAGGTTTGGGATCTCAGATACGCAGTATTTT. Protein sequence: CASNPRFGISDTQYF.

This clonotype has at least ten counts. The chain is built from TRBV28 and TRBJ2-7, with 9 bases lining up with TRBD1. Per the germline V gene, CDR1 is MDHEN and CDR2 is SYDVKM. This CDR3 is 18 amino acids long. V trimming: 5 bases; J trimming: 0 bases; junction bases outside the gene matches: 14. The CDR3 sequence is CASSPVGTGLFNSYEQYF. In DNA, the CDR3 is TGTGCCAGCAGTCCCGTCGGGACAGGGCTTTTCAACTCCTACGAGCAGTACTTC.

This clonotype was observed many times. The chain recombines TRBV29-1 with TRBJ2-7, with D possibly TRBD2 on 6 matching bases. V lost 0 bases and J lost 3, with 6 bases in between. CDR3 length: 12 amino acids. Germline V CDR1 and CDR2: SQVTM, ANQGSEA. The CDR3 nucleotides are TGCAGCGTTGAAGACGGGGGCTACGAGCAGTACTTC. This gives the protein CSVEDGGYEQYF.

This clonotype appeared many times. The V gene is TRBV24-1, the J gene TRBJ2-3, with D tentatively TRBD1 or TRBD2 (5 bases each). The V end lost 5 bases, the J end lost 4 bases, and 12 bases lay between the germline ends. Germline values: CDR1 KGHDR, CDR2 SFDVKD. The CDR3 contains 14 residues. CDR3 protein: CATSGAGSADTQYF. DNA of the CDR3: TGTGCCACCAGTGGGGCAGGGAGCGCAGATACGCAGTATTTT.

This clonotype was detected ten times or more. The J gene is TRBJ2-2, the V gene TRBV5-1; D may be TRBD1 (6 bases). Germline V lookup: CDR1 SGHRS, CDR2 YFSETQ. The CDR3 runs 16 residues. V lost 0 bases and J lost 4, with 13 bases in between. The CDR3: CASSLVDGQPTGELFF. CDR3 nucleotide sequence: TGCGCCAGCAGCTTGGTTGACGGACAGCCCACCGGGGAGCTGTTTTTT.

This clonotype occurred a few times. The V gene is TRBV5-1, the J gene TRBJ1-1, with D unclear. Germline V gene lookup returns CDR1 SGHRS and CDR2 YFSETQ. V was cut by 4 bases and J by 3 bases, with 13 bases left in between. This CDR3 has 14 amino acids. The CDR3 sequence is CASSPERRDTEAFF. The CDR3 DNA follows: TGCGCCAGCAGCCCCGAGCGGAGGGACACTGAAGCTTTCTTT.

This clonotype has ten or more counts. This sequence joins TRBV20-1 and TRBJ2-7; D gene unclear. The CDR3 extends over 14 amino acids. Trimming took off 0 bases at V and 3 bases at J, with 12 bases between the two ends. The germline gives CDR1 DFQATT, CDR2 SNEGSKA (reference sequence). CDR3 sequence: CSARDPFYSYEQYF. The CDR3 nucleotides read TGCAGTGCTAGAGATCCTTTCTACAGCTACGAGCAGTACTTC.

This clonotype showed up many times. J is TRBJ2-7 and V is TRBV25-1; D might be TRBD1 (6 bases). Trimming took off 3 bases at V and 4 bases at J, with 13 bases between the two ends. CDR1 MGHDK and CDR2 SYGVNS come from the germline V gene. This CDR3 has 14 amino acids. The chain's CDR3 is CASSEPGQTYEQYF. CDR3 DNA: TGTGCCAGCAGTGAGCCCGGACAGACGTACGAGCAGTACTTC.

This clonotype was found a few times. This chain links TRBV30 with TRBJ1-1, with D tentatively TRBD1 (5 bases). The CDR3 sequence is 11 residues long. V lost 3 bases and J 12 bases, leaving 14 bases between the germline ends. Germline-derived CDR1 and CDR2 are GTSNPN and SVGIG (reference sequence). This CDR3 is CAWSPKGRTFF. The CDR3 nucleotides read TGTGCCTGGAGCCCTAAGGGGAGGACTTTCTTT. The complete variable domain, with remaining parts taken from reference TRBV30 and TRBJ1-1, reads SQTIHQWPATLVQPVGSPLSLECTVEGTSNPNLYWYRQAAGRGLQLLFYSVGIGQISSEVPQNLSASRPQDRQFILSSKKLLLSDSGFYLCAWSPKGRTFFGQGTRLTVV.

This clonotype was detected ten times or more. This chain connects TRBV20-1 to TRBJ2-7; D not resolved. CDR1 DFQATT and CDR2 SNEGSKA come from the germline V gene (reference sequence). V dropped 2 bases and J dropped 3 bases, with 11 bases sitting between them. The CDR3 totals 13 residues. Here the CDR3 reads CSARPPVGYEQYF. In DNA, the CDR3 is TGCAGTGCTAGACCACCTGTGGGCTACGAGCAGTACTTC.

This clonotype was detected many times. The chain is built from TRBV24-1 and TRBJ2-1; TRBD2 aligns across 9 bases. V was clipped by 4 bases and J by 4 bases; unmatched bases: 4. The CDR3 covers 15 residues. Germline CDR1 and CDR2: KGHDR and SFDVKD. The CDR3 DNA follows: TGTGCCACCAGTGACCCTCTAGCGGGGTACAATGAGCAGTTCTTC. Protein sequence: CATSDPLAGYNEQFF.

In this sample, this clonotype turned up many times. J is TRBJ2-3 and V is TRBV20-1; possibly TRBD2 for D (6 bases). Germline CDR1 and CDR2: DFQATT and SNEGSKA (reference sequence). The CDR3 has 14 residues. Trimming shortened V by 2 bases and J by 8 bases, and 17 bases separated the two germline ends. The CDR3 region is CSARIPSDAPTQYF. The DNA for the CDR3 is TGCAGTGCTAGAATACCTAGCGACGCTCCTACGCAGTATTTT.

This clonotype was recorded at least ten times. V gene TRBV7-9 combines with J gene TRBJ2-7; perhaps TRBD2 as D (7 bases). Trimming cost V 5 bases and J 0 bases, with 17 bases left between them. This CDR3 comprises 16 residues. CDR1 SEHNR and CDR2 FQNEAQ come from the germline V gene (reference sequence). CDR3 DNA sequence: TGTGCCAGCAGCGGGAGGGTCGGGACACACTCCTACGAGCAGTACTTC. Its protein is CASSGRVGTHSYEQYF.